This TCR beta chain is drawn from a study of technical replicates of blood from several donors. Deletions cut 4 bases from V and 6 bases from J, with 9 bases between. The CDR3 totals 13 residues. CDR1 WNHNN and CDR2 SYGVQD come from the germline V gene (reference sequence). This clone was recorded only once. Produced via immunoSEQ multiplex PCR; TCRdb's table is partial and in-frame only. The table shows more than 60,000 clones, with 85% to 95% occurring only once. The sequenced sample consisted of T cells isolated from PBMCs. The sequence came from a human donor in good health. The chain recombines TRBV10-1 with TRBJ2-2; D is undetermined. The CDR3 sequence is CASSGESSGELFF. The CDR3 region has the DNA TGCGCCAGCAGTGGCGAGTCCTCCGGGGAGCTGTTTTTT.